Listed below are T cell receptor beta chains from one sample, sequenced in a study of blood T cell repertoires in COVID-19. Method: immunoSEQ multiplex PCR; TCRdb's copy keeps in-frame clones and lacks some. The repertoire holds about 100,000 clones, 69% seen once, with roughly 6% in the top ten. Sequencing was carried out using peripheral blood. All receptors come from a man at least 80 years old with acute or convalescent COVID-19. Both conserved end residues are trimmed from each CDR3. Rows may omit the clone size; those that give it use once, few, many or a size class.

clone_size	j_call	v_call	cdr3_aa
.	TRBJ2-3	TRBV27	ASSLRVRGSQVDTQY
.	TRBJ2-7	TRBV19	ASSIVGGSNEQY
.	TRBJ2-1	TRBV7-3	ASSPAGGRAYNEQF
.	TRBJ2-2	TRBV5-6	ASSPGSGRNTGELF
once	TRBJ2-7	TRBV5-6	ASSLVGAPAGQY
few	TRBJ1-5	TRBV3-1/TRBV3-2	ASSPAGPNQPQH
.	TRBJ1-3	TRBV7-2	ASSLAYFGQTGNTIY
.	TRBJ1-4	TRBV12-3/TRBV12-4	ASSSGTVVF
.	TRBJ1-5	TRBV18	ASSTVDSNQPQH
.	TRBJ2-1	TRBV6-5	ARTHSGRYNEQF
.	TRBJ2-7	TRBV11-2	ASSLTGGPPEY
.	TRBJ1-6	TRBV28	ASTQLGQSDSPLH
once	TRBJ2-5	TRBV7-8	ASSRDRGLEETQY
few	TRBJ2-5	TRBV4-3	ASSPTSGSVAQY
.	TRBJ2-5	TRBV20-1	SARAPGHSQETQY
.	TRBJ1-3	TRBV6-5	ASSYVRPDSGNTIY
.	TRBJ1-5	TRBV6-2/TRBV6-3	ASSWSGVSNQPQH
.	TRBJ1-4	TRBV6-5	ASSYSSSNEKLF